The TCR beta chain described here comes from a study of T cell changes during pregnancy in multiple sclerosis. A note on this clone: An end of the junction does not agree with germline; a read error may underlie this.

Per the germline V gene, CDR1 is MNHNS and CDR2 is SASEGT. The CDR3 has 15 residues. Produced via immunoSEQ multiplex PCR; TCRdb's table is partial and in-frame only. The table has roughly 17,000 clones, roughly 90% seen once. This receptor was taken from a female donor in good health, enrolled as a control in a pregnancy study. The sequencing here drew on CD8+ T cells from peripheral blood mononuclear cells, taken after pregnancy. The rearrangement joins TRBV6-1 to TRBJ2-7; D is uncertain. In nucleotides, the CDR3 is TGTGCCAGCAGCCAAGCGTCAGCCAGCTCCTACAAGCAGTACTTC. It codes for CASSQASASSYKQYF.